This T cell receptor (beta chain) was captured in a study of Ad26.COV2.S vaccination and SARS-CoV-2 variants. From germline, CDR1 is KGHSH and CDR2 LQKENI. V was cut by 0 bases and J by 1 base, with 6 bases left in between. There are 14 residues in the CDR3. Documented treatment: some 20 received Ad26.COV2.S at low or high dose, single or two shots; several received placebo; per-sample allocation not given. The study sampled participants on day 63 after the first vaccine or placebo injection. An adult of 18-55 years in Boston served as donor. Repertoires were generated with immunoSEQ multiplex PCR, while TCRdb's copy carries only in-frame clones and drops some. The sample lists about 400,000 clones, around 91% seen once, with around 1.8% in the top ten. Concerning this clone: Within the sample, other DNA sequences also encode this same CDR3.

V gene TRBV18 combines with J gene TRBJ2-5; D unclear. This sample comprised peripheral blood, obtained in a trial of Ad26.COV2.S vaccine versus placebo. The clonotype comes from a person aged 18 to 59 who received the Ad26.COV2.S COVID-19 vaccine or a placebo. CDR3 sequence: CASSPPGVQETQYF. The CDR3 DNA reads TGTGCCAGCTCACCACCGGGTGTCCAAGAGACCCAGTACTTC.